This record looks at one TCR beta chain sequence and its context. This clonotype has only a few counts. Its binding antigen is unknown. There are no base qualities to consult, and no much larger clone falls within one base. Receptor amplification or capture employed RT-PCR. Sequencing was carried out with an Illumina HiSeq 2500. TCRdb ran its own pipeline on the public reads, namely fastp trimming at Q25 and MiXCR clone calling, and kept in-frame beta chains. Entries are consolidated by CDR3 protein sequence, retaining the most common genes and DNA. The sample data list about 520,000 distinct CDR3 sequences, and roughly 7.9% of these were observed just once. Roughly 13% of the sample is held by the ten biggest clonotypes. The record originates from a study of response to subunit inactivated influenza vaccine (dated by TCRdb to 2016 to 2019). Regarding the complete study: The study used deep quantitative T cell receptor repertoire profiling to track responses to a trivalent subunit inactivated influenza vaccine. What the research found in general, with its limitations: The authors proposed that each seasonal influenza vaccination may bring in only a limited number of new T cells.

CDR1 and CDR2 were assigned from the germline V gene as SGHDT and YYEEEE. The V and J ends are trimmed by 0 bases and 1 base, leaving 12 bases between them. Reading from cysteine to phenylalanine, the CDR3 counts 16 amino acids. The only DNA kept is the CDR3, 48 bases in frame from the first base. The sample was PBMCs from blood, taken 23 months after vaccination. This chain is built from TRBV5-6 and TRBJ2-3, and possibly TRBD2, on 6 matching bases. This TCR was recovered from a man aged 50 to 69 who received an inactivated influenza vaccine. Donor details come from another sample of the same person, matched by shared clones. Read as DNA, the sequence is TGTGCCAGCAGCTTGGTATTAGCGGAGCGCACAGATACGCAGTATTTT. This translates into CASSLVLAERTDTQYF.